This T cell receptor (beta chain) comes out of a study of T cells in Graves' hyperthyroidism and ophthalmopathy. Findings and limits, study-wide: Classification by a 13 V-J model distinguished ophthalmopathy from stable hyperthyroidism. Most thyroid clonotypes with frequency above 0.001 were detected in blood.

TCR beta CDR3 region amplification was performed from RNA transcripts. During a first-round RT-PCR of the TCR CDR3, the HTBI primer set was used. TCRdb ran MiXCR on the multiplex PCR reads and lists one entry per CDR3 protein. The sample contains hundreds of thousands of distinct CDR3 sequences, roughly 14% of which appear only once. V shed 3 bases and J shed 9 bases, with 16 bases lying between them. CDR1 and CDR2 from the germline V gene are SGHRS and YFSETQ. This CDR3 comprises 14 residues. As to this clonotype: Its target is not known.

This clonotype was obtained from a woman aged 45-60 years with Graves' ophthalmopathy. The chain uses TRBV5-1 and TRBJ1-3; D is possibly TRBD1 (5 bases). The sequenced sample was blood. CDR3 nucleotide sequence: TGCGCCAGCAGCTCTGAGCGGGGCCGGGGCACCATATATTTT. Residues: CASSSERGRGTIYF.